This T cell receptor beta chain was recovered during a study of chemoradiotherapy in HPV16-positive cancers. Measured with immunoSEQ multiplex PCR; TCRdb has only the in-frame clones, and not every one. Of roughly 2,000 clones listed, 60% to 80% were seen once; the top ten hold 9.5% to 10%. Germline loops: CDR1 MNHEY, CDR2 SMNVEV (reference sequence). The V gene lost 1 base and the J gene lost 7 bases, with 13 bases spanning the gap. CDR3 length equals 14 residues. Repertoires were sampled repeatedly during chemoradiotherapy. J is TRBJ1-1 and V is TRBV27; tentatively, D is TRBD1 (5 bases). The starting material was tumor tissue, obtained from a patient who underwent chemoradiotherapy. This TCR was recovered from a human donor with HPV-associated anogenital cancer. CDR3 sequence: CASSLLARGIEAFF. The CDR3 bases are TGTGCCAGCAGTTTATTAGCTAGGGGAATTGAAGCTTTCTTT.